The next 5 T cell receptor beta chains were all read from a single sample in a study of OX40 agonist ivuxolimab in advanced cancers. Here immunoSEQ multiplex PCR was the method, and the copy in TCRdb shows in-frame clones only, minus some. The data show 50,000 or so clones, over 70% seen once. The material sequenced was CD4+ or CD8+ T cells sorted from blood, taken in a trial of the OX40 agonist ivuxolimab. The receptors stem from an adult with an advanced solid tumor such as melanoma, head and neck, liver or kidney cancer.

Only one count was recorded for this clone. The chain is built from TRBV5-6 and TRBJ2-3, with a tentative D call TRBD2 (5 bases). Germline CDR1 and CDR2: SGHDT and YYEEEE. Trimming pared 1 base from V and 3 bases from J, leaving 15 bases between. This CDR3 is 16 amino acids long. This CDR3 reads CASSLFFTGKTDTQYF. CDR3 DNA: TGTGCCAGCAGCTTGTTTTTCACCGGGAAGACAGATACGCAGTATTTT.

V gene TRBV4-1 combines with J gene TRBJ2-7; 8 bases agree with TRBD1. This CDR3 is 17 amino acids long. The germline V gene encodes CDR1 MGHRA and CDR2 YSYEKL. V gave up 4 bases and J gave up 2 bases; unmatched junction bases: 13. The CDR3, as DNA: TGCGCCAGCAGCCCACCCTCCGGACAGGGCTCGACCTACGAGCAGTACTTC. Its protein is CASSPPSGQGSTYEQYF.

The rearrangement uses TRBV6-5 and TRBJ2-7; 10 bases agree with TRBD1. The CDR3 totals 13 residues. The V segment lost 11 bases and the J segment 5 bases; nucleotides outside the gene matches: 9. Germline CDR1 reads MNHEY; CDR2 reads SVGAGI. This CDR3 reads CASLGQGFHEQYF. In DNA, the CDR3 is TGTGCCTCCCTGGGACAGGGGTTCCACGAGCAGTACTTC.

This clone was detected once. This rearrangement joins TRBV29-1 to TRBJ2-5; D uncertain. The CDR3 runs 13 residues. V lost 1 base, J lost 7 bases, and 13 bases lay in between. Germline-derived CDR1 and CDR2 are SQVTM and ANQGSEA. The CDR3, as DNA: TGCAGCGTTGAAGCGAGTTTACACGGGACCCAGTACTTC. Amino acid sequence: CSVEASLHGTQYF.

The genes are TRBV4-1 and TRBJ1-1; the match to TRBD1 covers 7 bases. V shed 6 bases, J shed 3 bases, and the junction held 13 bases outside the gene matches. The CDR3 is 16 residues long. Germline-derived CDR1 and CDR2 are MGHRA and YSYEKL. The CDR3 reads CASRQAQGRMDTEAFF. DNA of the CDR3: TGCGCCAGCAGGCAGGCACAGGGGAGGATGGACACTGAAGCTTTCTTT.